This TCR beta chain was recovered during a study of shared T cell receptors in the human thymus. CDR3 size: 19 residues. With V trimmed by 0 bases and J by 0 bases, 11 bases remained unmatched. The germline gives CDR1 MGHRA, CDR2 YSYEKL. Clones were read by immunoSEQ multiplex PCR, and TCRdb kept only the in-frame ones, dropping some. The repertoire has about 660,000 clones, 87% of them found once; the top ten carry roughly 0.0086%. Another study also made use of these data, one on human thymus T cells. That study adds: Infants served as donors; they were healthy and Finnish and were having corrective surgery for congenital heart defects. Resections obtained during corrective heart surgery supplied the thymus tissue. V and J genes seemed to be used with bias in thymic and blood repertoires. Reports from related research described highly overlapping thymic repertoires among unrelated individuals.

The source material was thymocytes. The clonotype originates from a boy under two years old with a congenital heart defect. V is TRBV4-1 and J is TRBJ1-5; 7 bases fit TRBD1. The CDR3 spells CASSQDGGTVHYSNQPQHF. The CDR3 nucleotides read TGCGCCAGCAGCCAAGATGGGGGGACAGTACACTATAGCAATCAGCCCCAGCATTTT.